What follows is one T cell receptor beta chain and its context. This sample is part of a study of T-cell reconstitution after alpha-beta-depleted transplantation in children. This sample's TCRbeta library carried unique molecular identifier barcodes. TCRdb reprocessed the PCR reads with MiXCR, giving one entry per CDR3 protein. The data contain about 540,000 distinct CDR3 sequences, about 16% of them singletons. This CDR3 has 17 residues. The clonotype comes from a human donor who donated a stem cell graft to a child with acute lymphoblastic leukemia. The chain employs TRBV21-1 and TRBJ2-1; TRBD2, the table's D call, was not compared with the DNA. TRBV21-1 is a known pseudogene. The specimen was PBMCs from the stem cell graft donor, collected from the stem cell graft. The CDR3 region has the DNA TGTGCCAGCAGCCGCCGGGACTCCGTATCTTTATACAATGAGCAGTTCTTC. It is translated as CASSRRDSVSLYNEQFF.